This T cell receptor beta chain was sequenced for a study of PD-L1 blockade in urothelial cancer. Study summary: Males with bladder-origin urothelial cancer constituted about 85% of the roughly 30 patients. Per blood sample, T cells had a median of roughly 150,000.

Each PCR contained spiked-in synthetic TCR analog templates. The protocol was immunoSEQ multiplex PCR, while the TCRdb copy is restricted to in-frame clones and leaves out a portion. Of 60,000 to 70,000 clones listed, approximately 75% are singletons. This clone has a handful of counts. Germline loops: CDR1 MDHEN, CDR2 SYDVKM. V lost 3 bases and J lost 2, with 5 bases in between. This CDR3 is built from 12 residues. Time point defined: pretreatment peripheral blood. Each individual provided 1 to 8 samples (taken pretreatment and on-treatment). Sequences were derived from PBMCs, sampled around atezolizumab (anti-PD-L1) treatment. The chain combines TRBV28 with TRBJ2-7; D remains unclear. The sequence was collected from a man aged 65-85 years with urothelial cancer. The CDR3 DNA reads TGTGCCAGCAGTTTTTCTGCCTACGAGCAGTACTTC. It is translated as CASSFSAYEQYF. Variable domain in full (rest from reference TRBV28 and TRBJ2-7): DVKVTQSSRYLVKRTGEKVFLECVQDMDHENMFWYRQDPGLGLRLIYFSYDVKMKEKGDIPEGYSVSREKKERFSLILESASTNQTSMYLCASSFSAYEQYFGPGTRLTVT.